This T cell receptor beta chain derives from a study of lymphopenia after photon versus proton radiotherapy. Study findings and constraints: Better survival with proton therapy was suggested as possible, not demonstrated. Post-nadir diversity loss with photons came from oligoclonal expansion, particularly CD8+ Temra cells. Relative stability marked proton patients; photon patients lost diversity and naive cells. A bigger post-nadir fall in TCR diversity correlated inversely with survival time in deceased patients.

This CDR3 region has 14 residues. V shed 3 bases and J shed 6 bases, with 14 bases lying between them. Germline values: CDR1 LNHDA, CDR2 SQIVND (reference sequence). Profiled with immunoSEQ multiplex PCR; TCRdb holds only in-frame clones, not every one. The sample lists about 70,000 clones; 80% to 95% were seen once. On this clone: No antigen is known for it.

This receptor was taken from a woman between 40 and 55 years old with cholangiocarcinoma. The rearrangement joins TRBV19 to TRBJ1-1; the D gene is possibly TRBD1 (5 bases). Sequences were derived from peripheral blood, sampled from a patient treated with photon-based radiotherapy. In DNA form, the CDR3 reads TGTGCCAGTAGTATGAGTCTGGTGGGACCTGAAGCTTTCTTT. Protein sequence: CASSMSLVGPEAFF.